This record looks at one T cell receptor beta chain sequence and its context. This CDR3 is built from 15 residues. V was pared by 5 bases and J by 9 bases, with 8 bases of the junction left unmatched. From germline, CDR1 is MRHNA and CDR2 SNTAGT. In the original analysis: By means of reference gene primer amplification, nucleated cell counts were estimated. Repertoires were generated with immunoSEQ multiplex PCR, while TCRdb's copy carries only in-frame clones and drops some. V, J and clone size derive from that table, while D and trimming were established from the DNA sequence. Counted here are 25,000 to 35,000 clones, roughly 80% occurring once; the ten biggest clones make up approximately 47%. These data originate in a study of blood T cell repertoires in COVID-19. At the level of the study: Samples of COVID-19 (acute and convalescent) were obtained from the United States, Italy and Spain. T cells, B-cell-depleted T cells, or PBMCs provided the cDNA or gDNA that served as material.

This TCR was recovered from a woman in her seventies with acute or convalescent COVID-19. Sequencing was performed on peripheral blood. The rearrangement joins TRBV6-4 to TRBJ2-5; 14 bases line up with TRBD2. The CDR3 loop reads CASSPPGTSGSAQYF. CDR3 sequence (DNA): TGTGCCAGCAGTCCCCCCGGGACTAGCGGGAGTGCCCAGTACTTC.